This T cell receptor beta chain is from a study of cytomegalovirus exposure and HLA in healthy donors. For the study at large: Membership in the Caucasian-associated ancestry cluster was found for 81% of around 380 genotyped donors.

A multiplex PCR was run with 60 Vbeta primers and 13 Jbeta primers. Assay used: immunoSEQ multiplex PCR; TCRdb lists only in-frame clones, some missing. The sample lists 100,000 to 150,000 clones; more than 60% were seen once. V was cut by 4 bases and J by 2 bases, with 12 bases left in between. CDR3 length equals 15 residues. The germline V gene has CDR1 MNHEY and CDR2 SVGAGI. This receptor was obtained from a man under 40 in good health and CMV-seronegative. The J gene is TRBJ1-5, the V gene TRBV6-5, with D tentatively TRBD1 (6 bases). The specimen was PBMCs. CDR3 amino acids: CASSFTGYGNQPQHF. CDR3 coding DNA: TGTGCCAGCAGTTTTACAGGGTATGGCAATCAGCCCCAGCATTTT.